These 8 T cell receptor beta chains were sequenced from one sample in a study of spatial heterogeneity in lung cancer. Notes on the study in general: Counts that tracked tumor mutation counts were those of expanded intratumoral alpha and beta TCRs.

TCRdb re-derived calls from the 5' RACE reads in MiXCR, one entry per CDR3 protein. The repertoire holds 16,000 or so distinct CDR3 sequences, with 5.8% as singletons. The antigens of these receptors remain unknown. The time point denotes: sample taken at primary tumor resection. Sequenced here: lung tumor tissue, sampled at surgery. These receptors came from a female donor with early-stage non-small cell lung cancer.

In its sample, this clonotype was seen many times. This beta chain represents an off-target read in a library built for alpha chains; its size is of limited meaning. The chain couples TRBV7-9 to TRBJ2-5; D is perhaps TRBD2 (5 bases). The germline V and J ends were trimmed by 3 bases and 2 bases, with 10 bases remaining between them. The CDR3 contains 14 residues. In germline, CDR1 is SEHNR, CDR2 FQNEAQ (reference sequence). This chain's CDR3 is CASSFPPGQETQYF. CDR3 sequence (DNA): TGTGCCAGCAGCTTTCCTCCGGGGCAAGAGACCCAGTACTTC.

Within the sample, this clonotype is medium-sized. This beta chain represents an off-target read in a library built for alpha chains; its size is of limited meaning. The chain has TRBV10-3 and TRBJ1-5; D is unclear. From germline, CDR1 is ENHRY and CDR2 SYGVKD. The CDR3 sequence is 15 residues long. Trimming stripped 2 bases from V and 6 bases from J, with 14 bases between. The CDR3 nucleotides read TGTGCCATCAGTGAGGGAACAGCCCCAAGTCAGCCCCAGCATTTT. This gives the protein CAISEGTAPSQPQHF.

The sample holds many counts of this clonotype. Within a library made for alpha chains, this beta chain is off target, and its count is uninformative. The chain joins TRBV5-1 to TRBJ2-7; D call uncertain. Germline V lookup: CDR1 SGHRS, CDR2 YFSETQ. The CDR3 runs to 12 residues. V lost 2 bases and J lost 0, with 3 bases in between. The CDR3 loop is CASSLNSYEQYF. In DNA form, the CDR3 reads TGCGCCAGCAGCTTAAACTCCTACGAGCAGTACTTC.

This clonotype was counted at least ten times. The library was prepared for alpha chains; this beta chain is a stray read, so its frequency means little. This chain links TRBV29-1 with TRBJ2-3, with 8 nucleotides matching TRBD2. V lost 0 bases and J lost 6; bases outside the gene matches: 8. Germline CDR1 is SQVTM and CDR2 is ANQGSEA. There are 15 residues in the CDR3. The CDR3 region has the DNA TGCAGCGTTGAAGATTTGGCTAGCGGGCAGGATACGCAGTATTTT. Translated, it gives CSVEDLASGQDTQYF.

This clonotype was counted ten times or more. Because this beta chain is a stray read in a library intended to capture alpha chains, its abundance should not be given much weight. The DNA of the CDR3 is TGTGCCAGCAGTTATGGGACTAGCGGGAGGTACGAGCAGTACTTC. This gives the protein CASSYGTSGRYEQYF. V and J are TRBV6-6 and TRBJ2-7, with TRBD2 identical over 15 bases. Per germline, CDR1 MNHNY and CDR2 SVGAGI (reference sequence). CDR3 length: 15 residues. After removal of 3 bases from V and 4 bases from J, the junction contained 1 base not matched to a gene.

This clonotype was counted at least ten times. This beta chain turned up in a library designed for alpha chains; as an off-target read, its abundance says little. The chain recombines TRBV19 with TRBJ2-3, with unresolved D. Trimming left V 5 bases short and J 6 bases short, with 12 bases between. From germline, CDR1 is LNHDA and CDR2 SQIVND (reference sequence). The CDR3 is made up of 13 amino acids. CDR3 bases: TGTGCCAGTAGTGTCCCACGAGCGGATACGCAGTATTTT. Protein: CASSVPRADTQYF.

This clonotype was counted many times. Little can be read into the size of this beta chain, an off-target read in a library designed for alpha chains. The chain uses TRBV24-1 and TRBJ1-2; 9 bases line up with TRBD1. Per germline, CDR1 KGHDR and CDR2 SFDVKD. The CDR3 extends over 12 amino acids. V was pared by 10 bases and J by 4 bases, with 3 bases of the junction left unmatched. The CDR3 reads CATSDRGYGYTF. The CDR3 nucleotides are TGTGCCACATCGGACAGGGGCTATGGCTACACCTTC.

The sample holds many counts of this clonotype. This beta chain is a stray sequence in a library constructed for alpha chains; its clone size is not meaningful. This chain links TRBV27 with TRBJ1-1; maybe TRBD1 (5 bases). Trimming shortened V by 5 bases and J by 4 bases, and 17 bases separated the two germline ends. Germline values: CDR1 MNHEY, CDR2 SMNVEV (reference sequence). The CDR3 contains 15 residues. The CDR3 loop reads CASSRRDSGSTEAFF. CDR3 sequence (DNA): TGTGCCAGCAGTCGTCGGGACTCCGGGAGCACTGAAGCTTTCTTT.